Below, 27 T cell receptor beta chains from the same sample are listed, as sequenced in a study of blood T cell repertoires in COVID-19. The data were produced by immunoSEQ multiplex PCR, yet TCRdb's version contains in-frame clones alone and is incomplete. The sample carries approximately 150,000 clones, 70% to 90% recorded once. The sequenced sample consisted of peripheral blood. The receptors derive from a human donor in a cohort sampled during active COVID-19.

The chain is built from TRBV28 and TRBJ2-7, with D maybe TRBD1 (6 bases). In germline, CDR1 is MDHEN, CDR2 SYDVKM. This CDR3 has 15 residues. V lost 5 bases, J lost 2 bases, and 16 bases lay in between. The CDR3 nucleotides are TGTGCCAGCAGTGACCTGCCGGACAGAACCTACGAGCAGTACTTC. Its protein product is CASSDLPDRTYEQYF.

This clone has only a few counts. The chain uses TRBV5-4 and TRBJ1-6, with D uncertain. The V end was cut by 3 bases, the J end by 6 bases, with 10 bases between. This CDR3 comprises 14 residues. The germline V gene has CDR1 SGHNT and CDR2 YYREEE (reference sequence). For the CDR3, the DNA is TGTGCCAGCAGCTATAAGGGAGGTAATTCACCCCTCCACTTT. It translates to CASSYKGGNSPLHF.

This chain joins TRBV5-6 and TRBJ1-2, with 8 bases identical to TRBD1. The CDR3 has 17 amino acids. The V gene's germline CDR1 is SGHDT and CDR2 YYEEEE. V shed 2 bases, J shed 7 bases, and the junction held 16 bases outside the gene matches. Written as DNA, the CDR3 is TGTGCCAGCAGCTTAAACAACAAATACGACAGGGGAGGTGGCTACACCTTC. Protein product: CASSLNNKYDRGGGYTF.

The chain links TRBV6-2 or TRBV6-3 to TRBJ2-2; 7 bases are a match to TRBD2. The length of the CDR3 is 15 residues. Germline V CDR1 and CDR2: MNHEY, SVGEGT. V dropped 5 bases and J dropped 7; count of bases not matched to a gene: 10. In nucleotides, the CDR3 is TGTGCCAGCAGTCTAGACGGGAGGACGGGCGGGGAGCTGTTTTTT. Amino acids: CASSLDGRTGGELFF.

This chain links TRBV5-8 with TRBJ1-4, with 7 bases fitting TRBD1. The length of the CDR3 is 16 residues. V lost 3 bases and J lost 0; bases outside the gene matches: 5. The germline V gene encodes CDR1 SGHTS and CDR2 YDEGEE. The CDR3 nucleotides are TGTGCCAGCAGCTCCCGACAGGGTGCAACTAATGAAAAACTGTTTTTT. This gives the protein CASSSRQGATNEKLFF. The full variable domain, with the rest looked up from reference TRBV5-8 and TRBJ1-4, is EAGVTQSPTHLIKTRGQQATLRCSPISGHTSVYWYQQALGLGLQFLLWYDEGEERNRGNFPPRFSGRQFPNYSSELNVNALELEDSALYLCASSSRQGATNEKLFFGSGTQLSVL.

The V gene is TRBV19, the J gene TRBJ1-3; D is unclear. V was trimmed by 2 bases and J by 4 bases, leaving 9 bases between them. The CDR3 has 14 amino acids. CDR1 and CDR2 from the germline V gene are LNHDA and SQIVND (reference sequence). The CDR3 DNA is TGTGCCAGTAGTATATCGAAACAAGGAAACACCATATATTTT. Its protein is CASSISKQGNTIYF.

The rearrangement uses TRBV5-1 and TRBJ2-7, with TRBD1 matching 10 bases. Trimming removed 4 bases from V and 3 bases from J; junction bases left unmatched: 4. Germline lookup yields CDR1 SGHRS and CDR2 YFSETQ. The CDR3 covers 14 residues. CDR3 DNA: TGCGCCAGCAGCACCGGGGACAGGGGCTACGAGCAGTACTTC. Protein: CASSTGDRGYEQYF.

The genes are TRBV30 and TRBJ2-1, with 8 bases aligning to TRBD2. The CDR3 totals 13 residues. Germline trimming cut 5 bases from V and 5 bases from J; bases unmatched to any gene: 5. Looked up from germline, CDR1 is GTSNPN and CDR2 is SVGIG (reference sequence). This CDR3 is CAWAPGLDNEQFF. The CDR3 bases are TGTGCCTGGGCCCCGGGACTAGACAATGAGCAGTTCTTC.

J is TRBJ2-3 and V is TRBV5-6; D is possibly TRBD2 (5 bases). This CDR3 has 14 residues. CDR1 is SGHDT, CDR2 YYEEEE, per germline. Between the trimmed V and J ends, which lost 4 bases and 0 bases, there was a span of 9 bases. In DNA, the CDR3 is TGTGCCAGCAGCACGAGCGGTAGCACAGATACGCAGTATTTT. This codes for CASSTSGSTDTQYF.

The chain recombines TRBV27 with TRBJ2-1; TRBD2 agrees at 9 bases. With V trimmed by 1 base and J by 8 bases, 6 bases remained unmatched. The CDR3 contains 15 residues. Germline values: CDR1 MNHEY, CDR2 SMNVEV (reference sequence). As DNA, the CDR3 is TGTGCCAGCAGTTTATACGGCGGGGGGGCCCATGAGCAGTTCTTC. It yields the protein CASSLYGGGAHEQFF.

The chain employs TRBV25-1 and TRBJ2-2; D is unresolved. This CDR3 contains 15 residues. Looked up from germline, CDR1 is MGHDK and CDR2 is SYGVNS. Trimming took 8 bases from V and 4 from J, leaving 17 bases between them. The CDR3 loop reads CASQEGAVTTGELFF. The CDR3 nucleotides are TGTGCCAGCCAAGAAGGAGCAGTAACCACCGGGGAGCTGTTTTTT.

The V call is TRBV19, the J call TRBJ2-3; 7 nucleotides agree with TRBD1. The CDR3 consists of 15 residues. Germline-derived CDR1 and CDR2 are LNHDA and SQIVND (reference sequence). V shed 1 base and J 2 bases; nucleotides not matched to a gene: 3. CDR3: CASSIVQGITDTQYF. The CDR3 DNA is TGTGCCAGTAGTATAGTACAGGGGATCACAGATACGCAGTATTTT. Variable domain in full (rest from reference TRBV19 and TRBJ2-3): DGGITQSPKYLFRKEGQNVTLSCEQNLNHDAMYWYRQDPGQGLRLIYYSQIVNDFQKGDIAEGYSVSREKKESFPLTVTSAQKNPTAFYLCASSIVQGITDTQYFGPGTRLTVL.

The chain has TRBV6-5 and TRBJ1-4, with a weak D call TRBD1 (5 bases). V was pared by 5 bases and J by 14 bases, with 12 bases between. CDR1 and CDR2 (germline): MNHEY, SVGAGI. The CDR3 is 11 residues long. The CDR3 sequence is CASSNTQGLFF. CDR3 nucleotides: TGTGCCAGCAGTAACACGCAGGGCCTGTTTTTT.

The chain carries TRBV11-3 and TRBJ2-3; 9 bases fit TRBD1. The CDR3 is made up of 13 amino acids. J gave up 0 bases and V 8 bases, and 0 bases lay outside the gene matches. The V gene's germline CDR1 is SGHNT and CDR2 YENEEA. The CDR3 DNA follows: TGTGCCAGCGGGACAGGGAGCACAGATACGCAGTATTTT. Translated: CASGTGSTDTQYF. Looking up the rest from reference TRBV11-3 and TRBJ2-3 gives the full variable domain: EAGVVQSPRYKIIEKKQPVAFWCNPISGHNTLYWYLQNLGQGPELLIRYENEEAVDDSQLPKDRFSAERLKGVDSTLKIQPAELGDSAVYLCASGTGSTDTQYFGPGTRLTVL.

The V gene is TRBV14, the J gene TRBJ2-7, with 8 bases fitting TRBD1. CDR3 length: 16 amino acids. Germline V gene sequence: CDR1 SGHDN, CDR2 FVKESK. With 0 bases clipped from V and 3 bases from J, the junction kept 7 bases outside the gene matches. The CDR3 loop is CASSQEVRQGLYEQYF. CDR3 DNA sequence: TGTGCCAGCAGCCAAGAGGTAAGACAGGGGCTCTACGAGCAGTACTTC. Full variable domain (remainder filled in from reference TRBV14 and TRBJ2-7): EAGVTQFPSHSVIEKGQTVTLRCDPISGHDNLYWYRRVMGKEIKFLLHFVKESKQDESGMPNNRFLAERTGGTYSTLKVQPAELEDSGVYFCASSQEVRQGLYEQYFGPGTRLTVT.

In regard to this clone: Germline is not matched at one junction end, which may reflect a read error. The chain's CDR3 is CASSLGGGATETQYF. The CDR3 DNA reads as TGTGCTAGCAGCTTAGGTGGGGGGGCTACAGAGACCCAGTACTTC. The rearrangement links TRBV7-7 to TRBJ2-5, with D possibly matching TRBD2 (7 bases). The germline V gene encodes CDR1 SSHAT and CDR2 FNYEAQ (reference sequence). This CDR3 is 15 amino acids long.

The rearrangement uses TRBV10-2 and TRBJ1-5, with a weak D call TRBD1 (5 bases). The CDR3 totals 13 residues. V was shortened by 4 bases and J by 3 bases, with 7 bases between the two germline ends. Per germline, CDR1 WSHSY and CDR2 SAAADI. The CDR3 here is CASSGGFNQPQHF. In DNA, the CDR3 is TGCGCCAGCAGTGGGGGCTTCAATCAGCCCCAGCATTTT.

This rearrangement joins TRBV3-1 (or the pseudogene TRBV3-2) to TRBJ1-5; D ambiguous. The germline gives CDR1 LGHDT, CDR2 YNNKEL (reference sequence). The CDR3 spans 13 residues. Trimming stripped 5 bases from V and 0 bases from J, with 5 bases between. CDR3 coding DNA: TGTGCCAGCAGCTACAATAGCAATCAGCCCCAGCATTTT. This sequence encodes CASSYNSNQPQHF.

This rearrangement joins TRBV4-1 to TRBJ2-7; maybe TRBD2 (6 bases). The germline V gene has CDR1 MGHRA and CDR2 YSYEKL. The CDR3 sequence is 15 residues long. Trimming stripped 1 base from V and 3 bases from J, with 13 bases between. The CDR3 coding sequence is TGCGCCAGCAGCCAAGGAATGACTAGAGACTACGAGCAGTACTTC. Translation gives CASSQGMTRDYEQYF.

The chain carries TRBV15 and TRBJ1-4, with D possibly matching TRBD1 (6 bases). The germline gives CDR1 LNHNV, CDR2 YYDKDF (reference sequence). The CDR3 sequence is 16 residues long. The V end was cut by 0 bases, the J end by 9 bases, with 17 bases between. The CDR3 DNA reads as TGTGCCACCAGCAGAGATCTCGCGCAGGGGAGTAAAAAACTGTTTTTT. The encoded protein is CATSRDLAQGSKKLFF.

This chain connects TRBV6-5 to TRBJ2-7; D remains unclear. The CDR3 covers 13 residues. The ends were cut back, 6 bases at V and 3 bases at J, with 12 bases in the middle. From germline, CDR1 is MNHEY and CDR2 SVGAGI. For the CDR3, the DNA is TGTGCCAGCAGAGACTCCTCTATCTACGAGCAGTACTTC. Its protein product is CASRDSSIYEQYF.

The chain uses TRBV18 and TRBJ1-2, with TRBD1 as a possible D gene (5 bases). Germline V gene lookup returns CDR1 KGHSH and CDR2 LQKENI. The length of the CDR3 is 13 residues. With 2 bases removed from V and 10 bases from J, the gap between germline ends came to 14 bases. In nucleotides, the CDR3 is TGTGCCAGCTCACCAGGGGCGGCGACCTACTACACCTTC. It codes for CASSPGAATYYTF.

This sequence joins TRBV7-2 and TRBJ1-5; 7 bases are shared with TRBD1. The CDR3 is made up of 13 amino acids. V lost 6 bases to trimming and J lost 6 bases; unmatched junction nucleotides: 5. Germline CDR1 is SGHTA and CDR2 is FQGNSA. CDR3 protein: CASRPTGSQPQHF. DNA for the CDR3: TGTGCCAGCAGACCGACAGGGAGTCAGCCCCAGCATTTT. Drawing the rest from reference TRBV7-2 and TRBJ1-5, the complete variable domain is GAGVSQSPSNKVTEKGKDVELRCDPISGHTALYWYRQSLGQGLEFLIYFQGNSAPDKSGLPSDRFSAERTGGSVSTLTIQRTQQEDSAVYLCASRPTGSQPQHFGDGTRLSIL.

The V call is TRBV4-1, the J call TRBJ1-1; D remains ambiguous. The germline CDR1 and CDR2 sequences are MGHRA and YSYEKL. The germline V and J ends were trimmed by 1 base and 4 bases, with 10 bases remaining between them. The CDR3 contains 14 residues. For the CDR3, the DNA is TGCGCCAGCAGCCAAGTGACAAGTAGCACTGAAGCTTTCTTT. Translated, it gives CASSQVTSSTEAFF.

This chain connects TRBV5-1 to TRBJ2-1, with a weak D call TRBD1 (6 bases). From germline, CDR1 is SGHRS and CDR2 YFSETQ. CDR3 length equals 15 residues. Between the trimmed V and J ends, which lost 4 bases and 5 bases, there was a span of 16 bases. The CDR3 DNA follows: TGCGCCAGCAGCCTGGGTTGGGGGCAAGACAATGAGCAGTTCTTC. It yields the protein CASSLGWGQDNEQFF.

This clone was recorded once. The gene calls are TRBV19 and TRBJ2-2, with 7 bases aligning to TRBD2. The J segment lost 6 bases and the V segment lost 5 bases, leaving 9 bases of the junction unmatched. This CDR3 region has 15 residues. CDR1 is LNHDA and CDR2 is SQIVND in the germline V gene (reference sequence). The CDR3 spells CASSRSGGDPGELFF. In nucleotides, the CDR3 is TGTGCCAGTAGTCGATCGGGGGGAGACCCCGGGGAGCTGTTTTTT.

This chain joins TRBV2 and TRBJ1-4, with D perhaps matching TRBD1 (5 bases). The CDR3 is 14 amino acids. Trimming stripped 6 bases from V and 5 bases from J, with 13 bases between. Germline CDR1 is SNHLY and CDR2 is FYNNEI. The chain's CDR3 is CASRLQVPNEKLFF. CDR3 bases: TGTGCCAGCAGACTACAGGTCCCGAATGAAAAACTGTTTTTT.